Each of the 27 T cell receptor beta chains below was sequenced from the same sample in a study of T cells in women clearing cervical HPV infection. TCRdb keeps only in-frame clones here, not all; method: immunoSEQ multiplex PCR. Its table records about 18,000 clones. The sample consisted of blood buffy coat. Source of these receptors: a woman aged 18-69 years with a cervical HPV16 infection that either progressed to CIN3+ or cleared (not recorded which).

On this clone: Coverage ceases 3 residues before the CDR3 finishes, and the germline J gene fills in the end. The rearrangement uses TRBV12-3 or TRBV12-4 and TRBJ1-4; D is uncertain. Deletions cut 6 bases from V and 8 bases from J, with 19 bases between. This CDR3 comprises 15 residues. CDR3 sequence: CASSLGLFEGEKLFF. CDR3 DNA, as far as it was read: TGTGCCAGCAGCCTTGGACTTTTTGAAGGAGAAAAA.

Of note for this clone: The CDR3 end lies 3 residues beyond the end of the read and is filled in from the germline J gene. The rearrangement links TRBV4-1 to TRBJ2-2; TRBD1 matches at 9 bases. Germline V gene lookup returns CDR1 MGHRA and CDR2 YSYEKL. The CDR3 runs 17 residues. V lost 0 bases and J lost 6; bases outside the gene matches: 8. CDR3 protein: CASSQDHGTGLAGELFF. The sequenced part of the CDR3 DNA is TGCGCCAGCAGCCAAGACCACGGGACAGGGTTGGCCGGGGAG.

Turning to this clone: The read ends 3 residues shy of where the CDR3 ends; the end is completed using the germline J gene. The rearrangement uses TRBV4-1 and TRBJ1-4; TRBD1 matches 7 bases. CDR3 length equals 16 residues. CDR1 is MGHRA, CDR2 YSYEKL, per germline. V shed 2 bases and J 7 bases; nucleotides not matched to a gene: 10. CDR3 region: CASSQYDRDFTEKLFF. CDR3 DNA, as far as it was read: TGCGCCAGCAGCCAATATGACAGGGACTTTACTGAAAAA.

Worth noting for this clone: The observed sequence ends 3 residues before the CDR3 terminus, with the missing tail filled in from the germline J gene. This chain links TRBV19 with TRBJ1-5; D perhaps matches TRBD1 (6 bases). V lost 8 bases and J lost 5, with 19 bases in between. In germline, CDR1 is LNHDA, CDR2 SQIVND (reference sequence). The CDR3 runs 15 residues. This CDR3 is CASWSRTALYQPQHF. CDR3 bases read: TGTGCCAGTTGGTCGAGGACAGCCTTATATCAGCCC.

About this clone itself: An end of the junction differs from the germline gene, which may be a read error. The read gets to within 3 residues of the CDR3 end, and the germline J gene fills in the rest. The rearrangement links TRBV4-2 to TRBJ2-3, with 8 positions matching TRBD2. The CDR3 runs 15 residues. Germline V gives CDR1 LGHNA, CDR2 YNFKEQ. CDR3 amino acids: CASSQAAGESDTQYF. CDR3 DNA, as far as it was read: TGCGCCAGCAGCCAAGCAGCGGGAGAGTCAGATACG.

On this clone itself: The read stops 3 residues short of the end of the CDR3; the missing end is completed from the germline J gene. The chain combines TRBV2 with TRBJ2-3; 12 bases fit TRBD2. J gave up 3 bases and V 4 bases, and 11 bases lay outside the gene matches. The germline CDR1 and CDR2 sequences are SNHLY and FYNNEI. The CDR3 runs to 18 residues. The DNA read from the CDR3 is TGTGCCAGCAGTGGAGGGCCGTTCACTAGCGGGAGGACAGATACG. Residues: CASSGGPFTSGRTDT. The full CDR3 is CASSGGPFTSGRTDTQYF.

With regard to this clone: Sequencing ends 3 residues short of the CDR3 end; the germline J gene provides the rest. This rearrangement joins TRBV30 to TRBJ2-4, with 7 bases identical to TRBD1. The CDR3 length is 16 residues. The V gene's germline CDR1 is GTSNPN and CDR2 SVGIG (reference sequence). The V segment lost 1 base and the J segment 6 bases; nucleotides outside the gene matches: 12. Incomplete CDR3 DNA: TGTGCCTGGAGTGAGCCGGGACAGAGGCCCCCAAACATT. Amino acid sequence: CAWSEPGQRPPNI. The entire CDR3 is CAWSEPGQRPPNIQYF.

About this clone: The read falls 3 residues short of the CDR3 end, and the missing part is taken from the germline J gene. This chain links TRBV24-1 with TRBJ2-2; TRBD2 might be the D (6 bases). V lost 9 bases, J lost 0 bases, and 10 bases lay in between. The CDR3 has 14 amino acids. Germline CDR1 KGHDR, CDR2 SFDVKD. The covered CDR3 bases are TGTGCCACCTCGGGGGTCCCGAACACCGGGGAG. It translates to CATSGVPNTGE. The complete CDR3 protein is CATSGVPNTGELFF.

On this clone itself: The read gets to within 3 residues of the CDR3 end, and the germline J gene fills in the rest. This chain connects TRBV2 to TRBJ2-5; 12 positions agree with TRBD1. From germline, CDR1 is SNHLY and CDR2 FYNNEI. CDR3 length: 14 residues. With V trimmed by 7 bases and J by 7 bases, 7 bases remained unmatched. The CDR3 here is CASKGQGAVGTQYF. The CDR3 DNA, read in part, is TGTGCCAGCAAGGGACAGGGGGCAGTCGGGACC.

Regarding this clone: From the germline J gene comes the end of the CDR3, since the read stops 3 residues before it. This chain uses TRBV2 with TRBJ2-5, with D perhaps being TRBD1 or TRBD2 (5 bases each). This CDR3 has 14 residues. Germline assignment: CDR1 SNHLY and CDR2 FYNNEI. Trimming took 4 bases from V and 6 from J, leaving 15 bases between them. The part of the CDR3 DNA that was read is TGTGCCAGCAGTGTGGCCAGGGAGTTGAAGACC. Translating it yields CASSVARELKT. The complete CDR3 reads CASSVARELKTQYF.

Details on this clone: The missing CDR3 end, 3 residues past where the read stops, is filled in from the germline J gene. The chain uses TRBV19 and TRBJ2-2, with 9 bases that match TRBD1. CDR1 and CDR2 from the germline V gene are LNHDA and SQIVND (reference sequence). V lost 0 bases and J lost 5; bases outside the gene matches: 4. This CDR3 is 16 amino acids long. The CDR3 region is CASSIDLGQGTGELFF. The DNA read from the CDR3 is TGTGCCAGTAGTATAGACCTAGGACAGGGGACCGGGGAG.

Points on this clone: The read gets to within 3 residues of the CDR3 end, and the germline J gene fills in the rest. The chain uses TRBV19 and TRBJ1-5; perhaps TRBD1 as D (6 bases). Between the trimmed V and J ends, which lost 5 bases and 1 base, there was a span of 18 bases. Per germline, CDR1 LNHDA and CDR2 SQIVND (reference sequence). This CDR3 has 17 residues. This CDR3 reads CASSPPWGRGSNQPQHF. The DNA read from the CDR3 is TGTGCCAGTAGTCCCCCTTGGGGCAGGGGAAGCAATCAGCCC.

About this clone: The sequenced fragment ends 3 residues before the CDR3 boundary, so the rest is inferred from the germline J gene. The chain employs TRBV2 and TRBJ2-3; D is tentatively TRBD1 or TRBD2 (6 bases each). V was cut by 4 bases and J by 0 bases, with 17 bases left in between. The germline CDR1 and CDR2 sequences are SNHLY and FYNNEI. The CDR3 spans 17 residues. Partial CDR3 DNA: TGTGCCAGCAGTGTAAACAGGGAGGCCTCTAGCACAGATACG. It encodes CASSVNREASSTDT. The entire CDR3 sequence reads CASSVNREASSTDTQYF.

CDR3 region: CASSQGQYYEQYF. Incomplete CDR3 DNA: TGTGCCAGCAGCCAGGGACAGTACTACGAG. The rearrangement uses TRBV7-7 and TRBJ2-7; 7 nucleotides align to TRBD1. The CDR3 end is not reached by the read, which stops 3 residues before it; the germline J gene fills it in. Germline CDR1 and CDR2: SSHAT and FNYEAQ (reference sequence). The CDR3 covers 13 residues. With 5 bases clipped from V and 3 bases from J, the junction kept 4 bases outside the gene matches.

As concerns this clone: The read ends 3 residues shy of where the CDR3 ends; the end is completed using the germline J gene. This chain links TRBV30 with TRBJ2-3; a possible D gene is TRBD2 (6 bases). Germline V gene lookup returns CDR1 GTSNPN and CDR2 SVGIG (reference sequence). V gave up 1 base and J gave up 0 bases, with 11 bases separating them. The length of the CDR3 is 15 residues. CDR3 sequence reads: CAWSDTGVSTDTQYF. CDR3 bases read: TGTGCCTGGAGTGATACGGGGGTAAGCACAGATACG.

CDR3 region: CSATDIAGPKKETQYF. CDR3 DNA, as far as it was read: TGCAGTGCGACGGACATAGCGGGCCCGAAAAAAGAGACC. The chain carries TRBV20-1 and TRBJ2-5, with 7 bases fitting TRBD2. The sequenced fragment ends 3 residues before the CDR3 boundary, so the rest is inferred from the germline J gene. This CDR3 is 16 amino acids long. V shed 6 bases and J 3 bases; nucleotides not matched to a gene: 16. CDR1 DFQATT and CDR2 SNEGSKA come from the germline V gene (reference sequence).

About this clone itself: The read is 3 residues too short to cover the CDR3 end, so that end is filled in from the germline J gene. The same CDR3 is also encoded by other DNA sequences in this sample. The chain combines TRBV7-3 with TRBJ1-2, with 8 bases that match TRBD1. The germline CDR1 and CDR2 sequences are SGHTA and FQGTGA. CDR3 length: 14 amino acids. Incomplete CDR3 DNA: TGTGCCAGCAGCCCCGGGGTGACAGGGGAAGGC. This encodes CASSPGVTGEG. The whole CDR3 protein is CASSPGVTGEGYTF.

A word on this clone: The read terminates 3 residues before the CDR3 end, so the remaining end is supplied by the germline J gene. The V call is TRBV12-3 or TRBV12-4, the J call TRBJ1-3; D ambiguous. This CDR3 has 15 residues. The sequenced CDR3 bases are TGTGCCAGCAGTTTATATGGACTAGCGGGAGGGAGG. Amino acid sequence: CASSLYGLAGGR. The entire CDR3 sequence reads CASSLYGLAGGRIYF.

Comment on this clone: The sequence runs out 3 residues before the end of the CDR3; the remainder is reconstructed from the germline J gene. The chain is built from TRBV11-2 and TRBJ2-2, with TRBD2 as a possible D gene (6 bases). Germline lookup yields CDR1 SGHAT and CDR2 FQNNGV. Between the trimmed V and J ends, which lost 6 bases and 7 bases, there was a span of 18 bases. CDR3 length: 15 residues. The CDR3 region is CASSRSRDSFGELFF. The covered CDR3 bases are TGTGCCAGCAGTCGTTCCCGGGACTCGTTCGGGGAG. Based on the CDR3 plus reference TRBV11-2 and TRBJ2-2, the full variable domain is EAGVAQSPRYKIIEKRQSVAFWCNPISGHATLYWYQQILGQGPKLLIQFQNNGVVDDSQLPKDRFSAERLKGVDSTLKIQPAKLEDSAVYLCASSRSRDSFGELFFGEGSRLTVL.

A note on this clone: The read gets to within 3 residues of the CDR3 end, and the germline J gene fills in the rest. This chain joins TRBV5-1 and TRBJ2-5; a weak D match, TRBD2 (7 bases). Trimming took 3 bases from V and 3 from J, leaving 18 bases between them. CDR3 length: 16 residues. Germline loops: CDR1 SGHRS, CDR2 YFSETQ. CDR3 DNA (partial): TGCGCCAGCAGCTCGGGGGGCTCGGGTAGGGAAGAGACC. This codes for CASSSGGSGREET. The entire CDR3 protein is CASSSGGSGREETQYF.

Remarks on this clone: The read gets to within 3 residues of the CDR3 end, and the germline J gene fills in the rest. The chain uses TRBV29-1 and TRBJ1-1; the D gene is possibly TRBD1 (5 bases). This CDR3 contains 14 residues. V lost 6 bases and J 1 base, leaving 15 bases between the germline ends. Germline-derived CDR1 and CDR2 are SQVTM and ANQGSEA. CDR3: CSVRGRRGNTEAFF. CDR3 DNA (partial): TGCAGCGTGCGGGGACGCCGGGGGAACACTGAA.

For this clone: The CDR3 extends 3 residues past the end of the read, so its final part is completed from the germline J gene. V gene TRBV20-1 combines with J gene TRBJ2-1; 12 bases fit TRBD1. The CDR3 is 15 amino acids. CDR1 is DFQATT, CDR2 SNEGSKA, per germline (reference sequence). The J segment lost 7 bases and the V segment lost 6 bases, leaving 10 bases of the junction unmatched. The sequenced CDR3 bases are TGCAGTGCAAAACCGGGACAGGGGGCAATGAATGAG. Translating it yields CSAKPGQGAMNE. The whole CDR3 protein reads CSAKPGQGAMNEQFF.

CDR3 in amino acids: CAISDFDSHEQYF. The CDR3 bases that were read are TGTGCCATCAGTGATTTCGACAGCCACGAG. This chain uses TRBV10-3 with TRBJ2-7; TRBD1 might be the D (5 bases). The read terminates 3 residues ahead of where the CDR3 ends, so the germline J gene completes it. With 3 bases removed from V and 5 bases from J, the gap between germline ends came to 11 bases. Germline V gives CDR1 ENHRY, CDR2 SYGVKD. The CDR3 has 13 residues.

Comment on this clone: The read halts 3 residues ahead of the CDR3 end, with the missing end drawn from the germline J gene. This sequence joins TRBV18 and TRBJ1-1; TRBD1 agrees at 8 bases. Germline loops: CDR1 KGHSH, CDR2 LQKENI. With 2 bases clipped from V and 6 bases from J, the junction kept 8 bases outside the gene matches. The CDR3 is made up of 15 amino acids. This CDR3 reads CASSPGDRWNPEAFF. CDR3 DNA, as far as it was read: TGTGCCAGCTCACCAGGGGACAGGTGGAATCCTGAA.

Frequency places this clone as medium-sized. The CDR3 is cut off 3 residues early in the read; its end comes from the germline J gene. The chain recombines TRBV30 with TRBJ1-2; possible D gene TRBD1, 5 bases. CDR3 length: 15 amino acids. The germline V gene encodes CDR1 GTSNPN and CDR2 SVGIG (reference sequence). V was pared by 4 bases and J by 6 bases, with 21 bases between. CDR3 sequence reads: CAWISFGQEGNGYTF. The sequenced part of the CDR3 DNA is TGTGCCTGGATCTCCTTCGGGCAGGAGGGGAATGGC.

As for this clone: With the read ending 3 residues before the CDR3 end, the germline J gene is used to fill in that end. The rearrangement uses TRBV5-1 and TRBJ1-4; D is unresolved. Trimming took 0 bases from V and 10 from J, leaving 7 bases between them. This CDR3 has 12 residues. Germline CDR1 and CDR2: SGHRS and YFSETQ. The sequenced CDR3 bases are TGCGCCAGCAGCTTGGACAGTCGAAAA. Translating it yields CASSLDSRK. The entire CDR3 is CASSLDSRKLFF.

About this clone: The CDR3 goes on 3 residues after the read ends, and that part is filled in from the germline J gene. The chain recombines TRBV30 with TRBJ2-7, with D perhaps matching TRBD2 (7 bases). V was pared by 5 bases and J by 1 base, with 9 bases between. From germline, CDR1 is GTSNPN and CDR2 SVGIG (reference sequence). The CDR3 runs 12 residues. Partial CDR3 DNA: TGTGCCTGGGGGGGGGCATCCTACGAG. The encoded protein is CAWGGASYE. The whole CDR3 reads CAWGGASYEQYF.